The 28 T cell receptor beta chains below come from one sample, sequenced in a study of blood T cells in healthy people across ages. A second PCR, run for roughly 6 to 11 cycles, used a sample-barcoded 5' primer plus a J-beta primer mix. In TCRdb, the 5' RACE reads were re-called with MiXCR into one record per CDR3 protein. The repertoire consists of hundreds of thousands of distinct CDR3 sequences, with 40% to 45% occurring once and the leading ten covering 25% to 35%. The sample comprised blood. The receptors here all came from a man aged 80 or over in good health.

There are many counts of this clonotype. V is TRBV4-2 and J is TRBJ1-2; D ambiguous. The V and J ends lost 4 bases and 4 bases respectively, with 16 bases between them. Germline V CDR1 and CDR2: LGHNA, YNFKEQ. This CDR3 is built from 15 residues. The CDR3 protein is CASSPSASQFYGYTF. The CDR3 DNA is TGTGCCAGCAGCCCAAGCGCCAGCCAGTTCTATGGCTACACCTTC.

The rearrangement uses TRBV20-1 and TRBJ1-5; D remains unclear. The ends were cut back, 3 bases at V and 1 base at J, with 13 bases in the middle. This CDR3 region has 15 residues. CDR1 is DFQATT and CDR2 is SNEGSKA in the germline V gene (reference sequence). In DNA form, the CDR3 reads TGCAGTGCTAGGGAGGCAGGCGGGAGCAATCAGCCCCAGCATTTT. Its protein is CSAREAGGSNQPQHF.

The genes are TRBV4-3 and TRBJ2-5, with 7 bases lining up with TRBD2. The junction had 24 bases not matched to a gene; V was cut back by 0 bases and J by 11 bases. CDR3 size: 19 residues. Germline CDR1 and CDR2: LGHNA and YSLEER. CDR3 sequence reads: CASSQDRFSGTKGWNEQYF. CDR3 nucleotides: TGCGCCAGCAGCCAAGATAGGTTCAGCGGGACGAAGGGGTGGAATGAGCAGTACTTC.

The chain couples TRBV4-2 to TRBJ2-7, with D possibly called TRBD1 or TRBD2 (6 bases each). V was trimmed by 5 bases and J by 7 bases, leaving 18 bases between them. This CDR3 region has 14 residues. The germline CDR1 and CDR2 sequences are LGHNA and YNFKEQ. The CDR3 DNA reads TGTGCCAGCAGCAATAAGGGGGAGGCCCAGGAGCAGTACTTC. Amino acid sequence: CASSNKGEAQEQYF.

This clonotype was picked up a small number of times. The gene calls are TRBV5-1 and TRBJ2-7; D possibly corresponds to TRBD1 (5 bases). From germline, CDR1 is SGHRS and CDR2 YFSETQ. The CDR3 sequence is 16 residues long. V lost 0 bases, J lost 1 base, and 14 bases lay in between. The chain's CDR3 is CASSLEQQGASYEQYF. The CDR3 DNA follows: TGCGCCAGCAGCTTGGAGCAACAAGGGGCATCCTACGAGCAGTACTTC.

This chain connects TRBV6-5 to TRBJ2-5, with D tentatively TRBD1 (6 bases). TRBJ2-7 explains the end of the DNA better; the J call may be wrong. This CDR3 is 13 amino acids long. Germline V gene data show CDR1 as MNHEY and CDR2 as SVGAGI. CDR3 in DNA: TGTGCCAGTGCACAGGGTTTTCCCTACGAGCAGTACTTC. It encodes CASAQGFPYEQYF.

This clonotype was seen only once. This chain connects TRBV12-3 or TRBV12-4 to TRBJ2-3, with a tentative D call TRBD2 (5 bases). The CDR3 runs 16 residues. Trimming removed 0 bases from V and 5 bases from J, with 15 bases in between. CDR3 sequence: CASSLALRVRGDTQYF. For the CDR3, the DNA is TGTGCCAGCAGTTTAGCGCTGAGGGTGAGAGGAGATACGCAGTATTTT.

The V gene is TRBV27, the J gene TRBJ2-7, with 8 bases matching TRBD1. CDR1 MNHEY and CDR2 SMNVEV come from the germline V gene (reference sequence). This CDR3 is 17 amino acids long. Trimming removed 5 bases from V and 2 bases from J; junction bases left unmatched: 14. DNA of the CDR3: TGTGCCAGCAGTCCCAACGGACAGGGATCAAAAACCTACGAGCAGTACTTC. This codes for CASSPNGQGSKTYEQYF.

This clonotype has only a few counts. This chain connects TRBV18 to TRBJ2-5; D not certain. CDR3 length: 16 amino acids. Germline CDR1 KGHSH, CDR2 LQKENI. V was pared by 0 bases and J by 4 bases, with 15 bases between. DNA of the CDR3: TGTGCCAGCTCACCACCGGGCCAGAGGTCTCGAGAGACCCAGTACTTC. Amino acid sequence: CASSPPGQRSRETQYF.

This clonotype was seen many times. The chain carries TRBV7-2 and TRBJ2-3; 7 bases are shared with TRBD1. Trimming took 7 bases from V and 5 from J; bases not matched to a gene: 15. This CDR3 is 16 amino acids long. Germline-derived CDR1 and CDR2 are SGHTA and FQGNSA. The CDR3 here is CASTIGSTGAGDTQYF. CDR3 in DNA: TGTGCCAGCACCATAGGGTCTACAGGGGCGGGAGATACGCAGTATTTT.

The chain uses TRBV20-1 and TRBJ2-1; D ambiguous. The better agreement between TRBJ2-7 and the DNA end casts doubt on the J call. This CDR3 comprises 16 residues. Germline V lookup: CDR1 DFQATT, CDR2 SNEGSKA (reference sequence). This CDR3 reads CSARDIRGRSYNEQYF. CDR3 bases: TGCAGTGCTAGAGATATACGCGGACGCTCCTACAATGAGCAGTACTTC.

V is TRBV3-1 and J is TRBJ2-7; no clear D. The J call is in doubt because the DNA end fits TRBJ2-5 better. The V gene's germline CDR1 is LGHDT and CDR2 YNNKEL (reference sequence). CDR3 length: 15 residues. The CDR3 DNA reads as TGTGCCAGCAGCCAGAACCCCCTGGGCCGGGAGACCCAGTACTTC. Its protein is CASSQNPLGRETQYF.

This clonotype was observed many times. The rearrangement uses TRBV7-2 and TRBJ2-7; weak D call: TRBD1 (5 bases). Deletions cut 4 bases from V and 5 bases from J, with 15 bases between. Germline CDR1 and CDR2: SGHTA and FQGNSA. The CDR3 runs 14 residues. CDR3 in amino acids: CASSSGFSSDEQYF. The CDR3 coding sequence is TGTGCCAGCAGCTCAGGGTTCTCATCGGACGAGCAGTACTTC. The complete variable domain, with remaining parts taken from reference TRBV7-2 and TRBJ2-7, reads GAGVSQSPSNKVTEKGKDVELRCDPISGHTALYWYRQSLGQGLEFLIYFQGNSAPDKSGLPSDRFSAERTGGSVSTLTIQRTQQEDSAVYLCASSSGFSSDEQYFGPGTRLTVT.

This chain joins TRBV7-6 and TRBJ2-7; 9 nucleotides match TRBD2. The V and J ends lost 6 bases and 7 bases, in that order; junction bases with no gene match: 10. The CDR3 is made up of 14 amino acids. CDR1 is SGHVS and CDR2 is FNYEAQ in the germline V gene. CDR3 amino acids: CASSSETSGIEQYF. Here the CDR3 DNA reads TGTGCCAGCAGTTCAGAGACTAGCGGAATAGAGCAGTACTTC.

Of note for this clonotype: A read error is possible here, since a much larger clone lies one base away. The chain joins TRBV6-2 or TRBV6-3 to TRBJ2-7; 9 bases agree with TRBD2. From germline, CDR1 is MNHEY and CDR2 SVGEGT. CDR3 size: 15 residues. CDR3 loop: CASGYSTSGDYEQYF. In DNA form, the CDR3 reads TGTGCCAGCGGTTACTCGACTAGCGGAGACTACGAGCAGTACTTC.

On this clonotype: This sequence may be a read error, since a much larger clone differs from it by one base. V and J are TRBV12-3 or TRBV12-4 and TRBJ2-1; TRBD2 might be the D (6 bases). The CDR3 consists of 13 residues. Trimming removed 7 bases from V and 13 bases from J, with 20 bases in between. CDR3 protein: CASMGWSRETQFF. The CDR3 DNA is TGTGCCAGCATGGGGTGGTCTCGGGAGACCCAGTTCTTC.

The sample holds a few counts of this clonotype. V gene TRBV29-1 combines with J gene TRBJ2-5; 9 positions match TRBD1. The J segment lost 2 bases and the V segment lost 5 bases, leaving 15 bases of the junction unmatched. The V gene's germline CDR1 is SQVTM and CDR2 ANQGSEA. CDR3 size: 17 residues. The CDR3, as DNA: TGCAGCGTTTCAGGGACAGGGAACAGACATAGGCAAGAGACCCAGTACTTC. It specifies CSVSGTGNRHRQETQYF.

As concerns this clonotype: Its ends do not fully match the called genes, so a read error is possible. The chain joins TRBV3-1 to TRBJ2-5; TRBD1 aligns across 7 bases. Germline CDR1 and CDR2: LGHDT and YNNKEL (reference sequence). The CDR3 is made up of 15 amino acids. CDR3 in amino acids: CASSYRGTDQGTQYF. CDR3 sequence (DNA): TGTGCCAGCAGCTACAGGGGTACCGACCAAGGGACCCAGTACTTC.

The J gene is TRBJ1-1, the V gene TRBV16; D ambiguous. V lost 0 bases and J lost 4, with 6 bases in between. The CDR3 is 13 residues long. CDR1 and CDR2 (germline): KGHSY, FQNENV. For the CDR3, the DNA is TGTGCCAGCAGCCAATCGAGGAGCACTGAAGCTTTCTTT. It is translated as CASSQSRSTEAFF.

In this sample, this clonotype turned up once. This chain links TRBV24-1 with TRBJ2-6; D call uncertain. This CDR3 contains 15 residues. The V and J ends lost 9 bases and 1 base respectively, with 12 bases between them. The germline V gene has CDR1 KGHDR and CDR2 SFDVKD. In DNA, the CDR3 is TGTGCCACCGGGGAACGGGCTTCTGGGGCCAACGTCCTGACTTTC. It codes for CATGERASGANVLTF.

This clonotype has more than one count but fewer than ten. The chain employs TRBV6-6 and TRBJ2-7, with 7 bases that match TRBD1. Germline V gene lookup returns CDR1 MNHNY and CDR2 SVGAGI (reference sequence). The CDR3 consists of 16 residues. V dropped 5 bases and J dropped 3; count of bases not matched to a gene: 13. The CDR3 DNA follows: TGTGCCAGCAGTCCTGGCTCCGGGACAGCTTTCTACGAGCAGTACTTC. Translated, it gives CASSPGSGTAFYEQYF.

A word on this clonotype: A much more abundant neighbour one base away suggests this may be a read error. DNA of the CDR3: TGCGCCAGCAGGGGCACCGGGGGGAACAATGGGCAGTTCTTC. Protein product: CASRGTGGNNGQFF. The chain uses TRBV5-1 and TRBJ2-1; 7 nucleotides line up with TRBD2. The length of the CDR3 is 14 residues. Per the germline V gene, CDR1 is SGHRS and CDR2 is YFSETQ. The complete variable domain, with remaining parts taken from reference TRBV5-1 and TRBJ2-1, reads KAGVTQTPRYLIKTRGQQVTLSCSPISGHRSVSWYQQTPGQGLQFLFEYFSETQRNKGNFPGRFSGRQFSNSRSEMNVSTLELGDSALYLCASRGTGGNNGQFFGPGTRLTVL.

Only a few counts were recorded for this clonotype. The chain links TRBV20-1 to TRBJ1-5; unclear D gene. CDR3 length equals 15 residues. The V end lost 2 bases, the J end lost 2 bases, and 13 bases lay between the germline ends. Per the germline V gene, CDR1 is DFQATT and CDR2 is SNEGSKA (reference sequence). CDR3 protein: CSARYSGVGNQPQHF. CDR3 DNA sequence: TGCAGTGCTAGATATTCGGGAGTTGGCAATCAGCCCCAGCATTTT.

The gene calls are TRBV20-1 and TRBJ1-2; D is undetermined. CDR3 length: 15 amino acids. Germline V gives CDR1 DFQATT, CDR2 SNEGSKA (reference sequence). V was trimmed by 5 bases and J by 8 bases, leaving 24 bases between them. As DNA, the CDR3 is TGCAGTGCTCCAACCCTGGATAACCTCGGCGGGGGCTACACCTTC. The encoded protein is CSAPTLDNLGGGYTF.

This clonotype came up a few times. This chain connects TRBV7-2 to TRBJ2-7; D may be TRBD2 (5 bases). V was clipped by 5 bases and J by 6 bases, with 14 bases between them. Germline-derived CDR1 and CDR2 are SGHTA and FQGNSA. This CDR3 has 13 amino acids. CDR3: CASSTPPSGEQYF. The CDR3 nucleotides are TGTGCCAGCAGCACCCCTCCAAGCGGCGAGCAGTACTTC.

The J gene is TRBJ2-7, the V gene TRBV6-6; TRBD2 agrees at 11 bases. The last part of the DNA fits TRBJ2-5 better; the J call may be wrong. CDR1 is MNHNY and CDR2 is SVGAGI in the germline V gene (reference sequence). The CDR3 totals 16 residues. The DNA for the CDR3 is TGTGCCAGCAGTGACGGAGGTAGCGGGGGGGCGGAGACCCAGTACTTC. Translated, it gives CASSDGGSGGAETQYF.

This chain connects TRBV20-1 to TRBJ2-3, with a weak D call TRBD2 (5 bases). Germline CDR1 and CDR2: DFQATT and SNEGSKA (reference sequence). The CDR3 is 15 residues long. Trimming took off 6 bases at V and 4 bases at J, with 20 bases between the two ends. The CDR3 spells CSALTSLARPDTQYF. The CDR3 coding sequence is TGCAGTGCCCTAACGAGTTTAGCGAGGCCAGATACGCAGTATTTT.

The chain carries TRBV29-1 and TRBJ1-5; D unclear. The CDR3 runs to 13 residues. V was shortened by 4 bases and J by 2 bases, with 9 bases between the two germline ends. The V gene's germline CDR1 is SQVTM and CDR2 ANQGSEA. DNA of the CDR3: TGCAGCGTTGTCGGCGGGGGCAATCAGCCCCAGCATTTT. Amino acids: CSVVGGGNQPQHF.